A selection of T cell receptor beta chains follows, all from one sample in a study of blood T cell repertoires in COVID-19. TCRdb keeps only in-frame clones here, not all; method: immunoSEQ multiplex PCR. The sample lists 130,000 or so clones; approximately 84% were seen once. Material: peripheral blood. All receptors come from a human donor in a cohort sampled during active COVID-19. Both conserved end residues are part of each CDR3. D genes are given only for firm matches. Only part of the rows carry a size: once, few, many, or a class if the clone is expanded.

cdr3_nt | cdr3_aa | clone_size | j_call | v_call | d_call
TGTGCCAGCAGCGTAGATCAGAGGGCAGATACGCAGTATTTT | CASSVDQRADTQYF | NA | TRBJ2-3 | TRBV9 | NA
TGCAGCGTTGCAACCGGGACAGGGGAGCAGCCCCAGCATTTT | CSVATGTGEQPQHF | NA | TRBJ1-5 | TRBV29-1 | TRBD1
TGTGCCAGCAGCCCGGGACTAGCGGGGCCTTACAATGAGCAGTTCTTC | CASSPGLAGPYNEQFF | NA | TRBJ2-1 | TRBV11-3 | TRBD2
TGCGCCAGCTCTCTTGACGGGAACTATGGCTACACCTTC | CASSLDGNYGYTF | NA | TRBJ1-2 | TRBV5-1 | NA
TGCAGTGCTAGTCCCCGGGGGAGGGAGACCCAGTACTTC | CSASPRGRETQYF | few | TRBJ2-5 | TRBV20-1 | NA
TGTGCCAGCAGCTCAGGGACAGCGCAGTACTTC | CASSSGTAQYF | NA | TRBJ2-7 | TRBV7-9 | TRBD1
TGTGCCAGCAGTGAAGTCTCCACAGAGCGGAACACCATATATTTT | CASSEVSTERNTIYF | many | TRBJ1-3 | TRBV6-1 | NA
TGTGCCAGCAGTGAAACGCTTGCGGGGGACGCTACGAGCTCCTACAATGAGCAGTTCTTC | CASSETLAGDATSSYNEQFF | NA | TRBJ2-1 | TRBV2 | TRBD2
TGCAGTGCTAGTCTGGGACAGTACCAAGAGACCCAGTACTTC | CSASLGQYQETQYF | NA | TRBJ2-5 | TRBV20-1 | TRBD1
TGTGCCAGCAGCCACCCGGCGAGGACAGCTAACAATGAGCAGTTCTTC | CASSHPARTANNEQFF | NA | TRBJ2-1 | TRBV5-5 | NA
TGCGCCAGCAGCAGCAGGGGGGACGTCAGCTACGAGCAGTACTTC | CASSSRGDVSYEQYF | NA | TRBJ2-7 | TRBV5-1 | NA
TGTGCCAGCTCACCAAGTTACAGTCGAGAGACCCAGTACTTC | CASSPSYSRETQYF | NA | TRBJ2-5 | TRBV18 | NA
TGTGCCAGCAGTGAAAACAGCCCCTACGAGCAGTACTTC | CASSENSPYEQYF | NA | TRBJ2-7 | TRBV6-1 | NA
TGCGCCAGCAGCCAGGACAGGGCTGAAGCTTTCTTT | CASSQDRAEAFF | NA | TRBJ1-1 | TRBV4-1 | TRBD1
TGCGCCAGCCGTGAGGGGGCAGCTAATGAAAAACTGTTTTTT | CASREGAANEKLFF | NA | TRBJ1-4 | TRBV5-1 | TRBD1
TGCGCCAGCAGCCTCACCGCTGCAGACTATGGCTACACCTTC | CASSLTAADYGYTF | medium-sized | TRBJ1-2 | TRBV4-1 | NA
TGTGCCAGTAAGGAACAGCCCAGGCAGAACACTGAAGCTTTCTTT | CASKEQPRQNTEAFF | NA | TRBJ1-1 | TRBV19 | NA
TGCGCCAGCAGCACGTCAGGGGTCTATGGCTACACCTTC | CASSTSGVYGYTF | NA | TRBJ1-2 | TRBV10-1 | NA
TGTGCCAGCAGTCCTCCGGGACAGCTTAATTCACCCCTCCACTTT | CASSPPGQLNSPLHF | NA | TRBJ1-6 | TRBV6-6 | TRBD1
TGTGCTAGTGCCCTGGACAGGGGGAACACTGAAGCTTTCTTT | CASALDRGNTEAFF | NA | TRBJ1-1 | TRBV12-5 | TRBD1
TGTGCCAGCAGCGGGACAGCCCAAGAGACCCAGTACTTC | CASSGTAQETQYF | NA | TRBJ2-5 | TRBV7-9 | TRBD1
TGTGCCAGCAGCCATCGACTAGCGGGGGGAAACGGGGAGCTGTTTTTT | CASSHRLAGGNGELFF | once | TRBJ2-2 | TRBV11-2 | TRBD2
TGTGCCAGCTCACCAAAGCTCGGGACTAGCGGGGGCAGCTCCTACGAGCAGTACTTC | CASSPKLGTSGGSSYEQYF | NA | TRBJ2-7 | TRBV18 | TRBD2
TGTGCCAGCAGCAAAACTCAAAATGAAAAACTGTTTTTT | CASSKTQNEKLFF | few | TRBJ1-4 | TRBV5-4 | NA
TGTGCCAGCAGCTTGGTGGCGGACAGGTGGGGTGAACTGTTTTTT | CASSLVADRWGELFF | NA | TRBJ1-4 | TRBV5-6 | TRBD1
TGTGCCAGCAGCCCGGGACTAGCGGGGGGCGCAAACACCGGGGAGCTGTTTTTT | CASSPGLAGGANTGELFF | once | TRBJ2-2 | TRBV5-4 | TRBD2
TGTGCCAGCAGCCGGGACACCGGGGAGCTGTTTTTT | CASSRDTGELFF | few | TRBJ2-2 | TRBV7-9 | NA
TGTGCCAGCAGCCCGGACAGATCCTCCTACAATGAGCAGTTCTTC | CASSPDRSSYNEQFF | NA | TRBJ2-1 | TRBV7-8 | NA
TGTGCCATCAGTGACAGGGACACTGAAGCTTTCTTT | CAISDRDTEAFF | NA | TRBJ1-1 | TRBV10-3 | NA
TGTGCCAGCAGCCAGGGGTCCTACAATGAGCAGTTCTTC | CASSQGSYNEQFF | NA | TRBJ2-1 | TRBV7-3 | NA
TGCAGCGTCGAGGGGACAGGGAAAAGGATGAACACTGAAGCTTTCTTT | CSVEGTGKRMNTEAFF | NA | TRBJ1-1 | TRBV29-1 | TRBD1
TGTGCCAGCTCGCGGGTGTCAGGCAGACAGAACACCGGGGAGCTGTTTTTT | CASSRVSGRQNTGELFF | NA | TRBJ2-2 | TRBV18 | NA
TGCGCCAGCAGCCAACCGATTGGACAGGGAATCGTTAATTCACCCCTCCACTTT | CASSQPIGQGIVNSPLHF | NA | TRBJ1-6 | TRBV4-1 | TRBD1
TGTGCCAGCAGCACCAGGGAGGGCACTGAAGCTTTCTTT | CASSTREGTEAFF | NA | TRBJ1-1 | TRBV14 | NA
TGCAGCGTTGGTCCGGATACGCAGTATTTT | CSVGPDTQYF | few | TRBJ2-3 | TRBV29-1 | NA
TGTGCCAGCAGCGTAGGCCGACAGGGCTATGGCTACACCTTC | CASSVGRQGYGYTF | NA | TRBJ1-2 | TRBV9 | TRBD1
TGTGCCAGTAGTACTCGACATGCAACTAATGAAAAACTGTTTTTT | CASSTRHATNEKLFF | NA | TRBJ1-4 | TRBV19 | NA
TGTGCCAGCTCACCGAGGTTTGGACAAAACTATGGCTACACCTTC | CASSPRFGQNYGYTF | NA | TRBJ1-2 | TRBV18 | NA
TGCGCCAGCAGCTTGGGGGCAGGGGACGGTGACACTGAAGCTTTCTTT | CASSLGAGDGDTEAFF | NA | TRBJ1-1 | TRBV5-1 | NA